This TCR beta chain comes out of a study of cytomegalovirus exposure and HLA in healthy donors. Study results and caveats: Across donors, sequencing depth was assumed by presence/absence analyses to be roughly uniform.

CDR1 and CDR2 (germline): LGHNA, YNFKEQ. The CDR3 length is 15 residues. V trimming: 3 bases; J trimming: 0 bases; junction bases outside the gene matches: 2. Worth noting for this clone: Its antigen is still unknown.

The primer mix had 60 Vbeta and 13 Jbeta primers. The assay was immunoSEQ multiplex PCR, and TCRdb's table has in-frame clones only and misses some. The data contain under 150,000 clones, 82% of them singletons. V gene TRBV4-2 combines with J gene TRBJ2-4; 7 positions match TRBD1. This TCR was recovered from a woman aged 18-29 years in good health and CMV-seronegative. Sequences were obtained from PBMCs. This chain's CDR3 is CASSHTGEAKNIQYF. CDR3 sequence (DNA): TGTGCCAGCAGCCATACAGGGGAAGCCAAAAACATTCAGTACTTC.